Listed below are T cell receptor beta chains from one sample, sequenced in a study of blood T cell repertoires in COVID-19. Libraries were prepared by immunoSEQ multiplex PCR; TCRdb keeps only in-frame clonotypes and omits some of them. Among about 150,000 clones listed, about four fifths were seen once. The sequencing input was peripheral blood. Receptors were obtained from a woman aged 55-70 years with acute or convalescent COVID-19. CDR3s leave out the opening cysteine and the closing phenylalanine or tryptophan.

ASSLSDSTDTQY,TRBV28,TRBJ2-3
ASSESDRLMRRGYT,TRBV6-1,TRBJ1-2
ASSPLGRDRSLGSGNTIY,TRBV6-4,TRBJ1-3
ASSPQAEGNTIY,TRBV18,TRBJ1-3
ASSQTPRQGGTEAF,TRBV5-1,TRBJ1-1
ASSPGDEKLF,TRBV18,TRBJ1-4
ASRPGRGGTDTQY,TRBV5-4,TRBJ2-3
ASSLGQGVSQPQH,TRBV4-1,TRBJ1-5
ARSSEGTNEKLF,TRBV5-3,TRBJ1-4
ASSDSRQGPQAPLH,TRBV25-1,TRBJ1-6
ASSLMTGGGTDTQY,TRBV27,TRBJ2-3
ASSLEVSTQNQPQH,TRBV7-8,TRBJ1-5
ASSLRNTGELF,TRBV5-1,TRBJ2-2
ASSEDSGGAGEQF,TRBV2,TRBJ2-1
ASSPSTGVNTEAF,TRBV28,TRBJ1-1
ASRPNQGNTEAF,TRBV2,TRBJ1-1
ATNRGGLGYT,TRBV28,TRBJ1-2
ASSPRTENTEAF,TRBV3-1/TRBV3-2,TRBJ1-1
AWREPSGAVTDTQY,TRBV30,TRBJ2-3
ASSLSQGRRQPQH,TRBV6-5,TRBJ1-5
ASRPARQEGTEKLF,TRBV2,TRBJ1-4
ASSLGLTGSSYNSPLH,TRBV5-6,TRBJ1-6
ASSLVDNKGYT,TRBV5-1,TRBJ1-2
ASSEVVGPSQH,TRBV2,TRBJ1-5
ASSLPGTYYGYT,TRBV28,TRBJ1-2
ASSLLTGGNYGYT,TRBV5-1,TRBJ1-2
ASSQAGQGGLANYGYT,TRBV4-1,TRBJ1-2
ASSLPNAPGTGDGYT,TRBV3-1/TRBV3-2,TRBJ1-2
ASSLGTGYGYT,TRBV12-3/TRBV12-4,TRBJ1-2
ASSAPQVNYGYT,TRBV13,TRBJ1-2
ASSRDRDQETQY,TRBV5-1,TRBJ2-5
ASSLADTEAF,TRBV5-1,TRBJ1-1
ASSPRQAYSNQPQH,TRBV19,TRBJ1-5
ASSPRDRVQNTIY,TRBV13,TRBJ1-3
ATSRDAGGETQY,TRBV15,TRBJ2-5
ASSLRPGYYGYT,TRBV11-2,TRBJ1-2
ASSPGQGATNEKLF,TRBV4-1,TRBJ1-4
ASSQGQGGGYT,TRBV5-1,TRBJ1-2
AWTGGIYGYT,TRBV30,TRBJ1-2
ASSQAVDRTGGGYT,TRBV4-1,TRBJ1-2
AISESGGRRYEQY,TRBV10-3,TRBJ2-7
SVEDGGHEEYGYT,TRBV29-1,TRBJ1-2
ASRPSGGGADTQY,TRBV5-1,TRBJ2-3
ATSLNRGKQY,TRBV15,TRBJ2-7
ASSSQGGLSYEQY,TRBV7-8,TRBJ2-7
ASSPDRQDTEAF,TRBV5-1,TRBJ1-1
ASSLPENYGYT,TRBV5-4,TRBJ1-2
ATSPTAHREGLVSSNYGYT,TRBV15,TRBJ1-2
ASSLAGGSETQY,TRBV5-4,TRBJ2-5
ASSSQGAGNEKLF,TRBV5-4,TRBJ1-4
AISETSVYYGYT,TRBV10-3,TRBJ1-2
ASSNSGGRLNEQF,TRBV6-4,TRBJ2-1
ASNRPVYGNTIY,TRBV28,TRBJ1-3
ASSVLRPPDSPLH,TRBV2,TRBJ1-6
ASSEGINQPQH,TRBV10-1,TRBJ1-5
ASSPGGGAVTGELF,TRBV5-4,TRBJ2-2
ASSQEIFSGNTIY,TRBV4-1,TRBJ1-3